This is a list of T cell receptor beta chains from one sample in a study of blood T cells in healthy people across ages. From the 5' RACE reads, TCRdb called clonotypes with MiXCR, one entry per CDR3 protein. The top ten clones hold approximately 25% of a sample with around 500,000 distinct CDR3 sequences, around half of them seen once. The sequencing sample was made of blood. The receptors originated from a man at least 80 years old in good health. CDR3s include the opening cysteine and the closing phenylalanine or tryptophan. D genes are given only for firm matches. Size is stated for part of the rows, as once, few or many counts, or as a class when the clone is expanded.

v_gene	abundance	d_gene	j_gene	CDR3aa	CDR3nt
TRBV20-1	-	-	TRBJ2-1	CSASGPPPHNEQFF	TGCAGTGCTTCCGGGCCCCCACCCCACAATGAGCAGTTCTTC
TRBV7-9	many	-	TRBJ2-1	CASIGTGTKSNEQFF	TGTGCCAGCATCGGAACCGGGACCAAAAGCAATGAGCAGTTCTTC
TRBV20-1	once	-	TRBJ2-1	CSANPRSIGLSSYNEQFF	TGCAGTGCTAATCCAAGGTCCATAGGACTGAGCTCCTACAATGAGCAGTTCTTC
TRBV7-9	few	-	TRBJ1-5	CASSFTGQPQHF	TGTGCCAGCAGCTTTACGGGTCAGCCCCAGCATTTT
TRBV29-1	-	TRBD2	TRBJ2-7	CSADKGGDEQYF	TGCAGCGCTGATAAGGGAGGGGACGAGCAGTACTTC
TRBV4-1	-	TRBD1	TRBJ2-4	CASSLGTGGGQNIQYF	TGCGCCAGCAGCCTGGGGACAGGGGGTGGACAAAACATTCAGTACTTC
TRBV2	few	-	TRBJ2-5	CASSARETQYF	TGTGCCAGCAGTGCCCGGGAGACCCAGTACTTC
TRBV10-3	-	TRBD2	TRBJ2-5	CAISDPGGETQYF	TGTGCCATCAGTGACCCGGGGGGAGAGACCCAGTACTTC
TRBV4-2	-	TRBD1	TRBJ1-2	CASSQGATGVYGYTF	TGTGCCAGCAGCCAAGGGGCCACAGGGGTCTATGGCTACACCTTC
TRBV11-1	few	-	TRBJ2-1	CASSDRDLRSYNEQFF	TGTGCCAGCAGCGACCGGGACTTGAGATCCTACAATGAGCAGTTCTTC
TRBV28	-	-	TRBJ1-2	CASRGPRGSGYTF	TGTGCCAGCAGAGGGCCGAGGGGCTCTGGCTACACCTTC
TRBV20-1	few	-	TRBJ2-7	CSANPRSVGAHEQYF	TGCAGTGCTAACCCCCGTTCTGTAGGGGCCCACGAGCAGTACTTC
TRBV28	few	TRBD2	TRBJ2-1	CASSSLAGGFDEQFF	TGTGCCAGCAGTTCTCTAGCGGGAGGGTTCGATGAGCAGTTCTTC
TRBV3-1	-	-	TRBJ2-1	CASSQARTYNEQFF	TGTGCCAGCAGCCAAGCTCGTACCTACAATGAGCAGTTCTTC
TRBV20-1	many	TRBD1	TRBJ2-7	CSAPGTGSAGSYEQYF	TGCAGTGCCCCCGGGACAGGGTCTGCTGGGTCCTACGAGCAGTACTTC
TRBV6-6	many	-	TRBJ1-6	CASSFRQDNSPLHF	TGTGCCAGCAGTTTCCGACAGGATAATTCACCCCTCCACTTT
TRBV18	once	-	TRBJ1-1	CASSPRTGTGEAFF	TGTGCCAGCTCACCCCGAACAGGGACCGGTGAAGCTTTCTTT
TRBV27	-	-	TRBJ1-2	CASSKQKGGSYGYTF	TGTGCCAGCAGTAAACAGAAAGGGGGGAGCTATGGCTACACCTTC
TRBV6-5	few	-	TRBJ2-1	CASRARLVHNEQFF	TGTGCCAGCAGGGCCCGCCTCGTTCATAATGAGCAGTTCTTC
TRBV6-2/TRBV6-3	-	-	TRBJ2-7	CASSTRRGDYEQYF	TGTGCCAGCAGTACACGACGGGGAGACTACGAGCAGTACTTC
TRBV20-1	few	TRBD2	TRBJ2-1	CSANRVAGDHNEQFF	TGCAGTGCTAACCGCGTAGCGGGGGACCACAATGAGCAGTTCTTC
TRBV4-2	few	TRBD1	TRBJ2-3	CASSHGEGQAPDTQYF	TGTGCCAGCAGCCATGGTGAGGGACAGGCTCCCGATACGCAGTATTTT
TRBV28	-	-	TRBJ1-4	CASSRNSLINEKLFF	TGTGCCAGCAGCCGAAATTCACTGATTAATGAAAAACTGTTTTTT
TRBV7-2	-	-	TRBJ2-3	CASSFSADTQYF	TGTGCCAGCAGCTTTTCGGCAGATACGCAGTATTTT
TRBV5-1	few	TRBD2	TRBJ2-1	CASSAAGGDEQFF	TGCGCCAGCAGCGCTGCGGGGGGTGATGAGCAGTTCTTC
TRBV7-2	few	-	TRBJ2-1	CASSFEDQPYNEQFF	TGTGCCAGCAGCTTTGAGGACCAGCCCTACAATGAGCAGTTCTTC
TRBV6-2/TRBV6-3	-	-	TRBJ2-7	CASSYSRREQYF	TGTGCCAGCAGTTACTCCAGGAGGGAGCAGTACTTC
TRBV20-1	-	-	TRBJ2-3	CSARDADSQYF	TGCAGTGCTAGAGACGCGGACAGCCAGTATTTT
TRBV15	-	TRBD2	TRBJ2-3	CATSRYSLAGTSTSTDTQYF	TGTGCCACCAGCAGATACTCTCTAGCGGGCACTTCCACTAGCACAGATACGCAGTATTTT
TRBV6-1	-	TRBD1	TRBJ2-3	CASRQGAGSDTQYF	TGTGCCAGCAGGCAGGGGGCAGGTTCAGATACGCAGTATTTT
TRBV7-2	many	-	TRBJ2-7	CASSPGPYEQYF	TGTGCCAGCAGCCCCGGTCCCTACGAGCAGTACTTC
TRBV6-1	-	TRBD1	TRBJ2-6	CASRPDRGDNVLTF	TGTGCCAGCAGACCGGACAGGGGGGACAACGTCCTGACTTTC
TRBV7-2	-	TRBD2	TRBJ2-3	CASSLVARGGGADTQYF	TGTGCCAGCAGCTTAGTGGCGCGGGGGGGCGGGGCAGATACGCAGTATTTT
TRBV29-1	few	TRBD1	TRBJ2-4	CSVEMGQGLGEQYF	TGCAGCGTTGAAATGGGACAGGGGCTGGGGGAGCAGTACTTC
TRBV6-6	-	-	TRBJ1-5	CASREMEGSQPQHF	TGTGCCAGCAGGGAAATGGAGGGGTCGCAGCCCCAGCATTTT
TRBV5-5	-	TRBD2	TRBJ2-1	CASSSGGWSGNEQFF	TGTGCCAGCAGCTCCGGGGGGTGGTCGGGCAATGAGCAGTTCTTC
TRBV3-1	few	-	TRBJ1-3	CASSQAGVGNTIYF	TGTGCCAGCAGCCAAGCAGGGGTTGGAAACACCATATATTTT
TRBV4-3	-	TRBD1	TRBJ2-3	CASSREPPGQGTDTQYF	TGCGCCAGCAGCCGAGAACCCCCGGGACAGGGCACAGATACGCAGTATTTT
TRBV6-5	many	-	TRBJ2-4	CASSRGLAKNIQYF	TGTGCCAGCAGTCGCGGCCTAGCCAAAAACATTCAGTACTTC
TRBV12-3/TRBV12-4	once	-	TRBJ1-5	CASSSPGRVNQPQHF	TGTGCCAGCAGCTCCCCCGGTAGAGTTAATCAGCCCCAGCATTTT
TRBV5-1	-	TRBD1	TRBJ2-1	CASSFGTGAIGEQFF	TGCGCCAGCAGCTTTGGGACAGGGGCGATTGGTGAGCAGTTCTTC
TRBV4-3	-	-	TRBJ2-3	CASSQDQGASTDTQYF	TGCGCCAGCAGCCAAGATCAAGGGGCGAGCACAGATACGCAGTATTTT
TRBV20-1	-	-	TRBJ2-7	CSASRGWQKQPSEQYF	TGCAGTGCTAGTAGGGGCTGGCAAAAACAGCCCTCCGAGCAGTACTTC
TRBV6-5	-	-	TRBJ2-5	CASSYRGSLVPETQYF	TGTGCCAGCAGTTACCGAGGGAGTCTGGTTCCAGAGACCCAGTACTTC
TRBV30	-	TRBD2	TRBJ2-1	CAWSSGAYGNEQFF	TGTGCCTGGAGTAGCGGGGCCTACGGCAATGAGCAGTTCTTC
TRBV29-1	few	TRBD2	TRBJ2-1	CSVDSSGGGDEQFF	TGCAGCGTTGACTCGTCCGGTGGGGGGGATGAGCAGTTCTTC
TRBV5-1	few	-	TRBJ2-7	CASSPTGTGWDEQYF	TGCGCCAGCAGCCCCACAGGGACCGGCTGGGACGAGCAGTACTTC
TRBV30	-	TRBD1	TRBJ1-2	CAWSVGTAYGYTF	TGTGCCTGGAGTGTCGGGACAGCCTATGGCTACACCTTC
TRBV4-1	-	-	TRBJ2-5	CASSRQGGQETQYF	TGCGCCAGCAGCCGCCAGGGAGGACAAGAGACCCAGTACTTC